This T cell receptor (beta chain) originates from a study of blood T cells in healthy people across ages. Study overall: For every two T cells, template switching captured about one barcoded beta molecule.

Study-wide points: Donors of long life had a larger count of naive CD4+ cells and greater diversity than aged donors.

The ends were cut back, 3 bases at V and 7 bases at J, with 15 bases in the middle. This CDR3 is 14 amino acids long. Germline V lookup: CDR1 SEHNR, CDR2 FQNEAQ (reference sequence). A second PCR of about 7 to 11 cycles used a sample-barcoded 5' primer and a J-beta primer mix. Unique molecular identifiers of 12 random nucleotides labeled each cDNA. Using its own MiXCR run on the 5' RACE reads, TCRdb lists one record per CDR3 protein. The profile shows about 1.1 million distinct CDR3 sequences, 35% to 45% of them singletons. Regarding this clonotype: Its antigen remains unknown.

The sequencing input was blood. The sequence derives from a young man in good health. The chain couples TRBV7-9 to TRBJ1-2, with D maybe TRBD1 (5 bases). CDR3 residues: CASSFTDGDGGYTF. The CDR3 region has the DNA TGTGCCAGCAGCTTTACGGACGGGGACGGTGGCTACACCTTC.